The 30 T cell receptor beta chains in this list originate from one sample, sequenced in a study of OX40 agonist ivuxolimab in advanced cancers. Sequencing was performed with immunoSEQ multiplex PCR; in TCRdb, only in-frame clones are kept and a portion is missing. The data contain approximately 78,000 clones, 88% of them singletons. This specimen consisted of CD4+ or CD8+ T cells sorted from blood, obtained in a trial of the OX40 agonist ivuxolimab. The receptors shown here come from an adult with an advanced solid tumor such as melanoma, head and neck, liver or kidney cancer.

This chain connects TRBV18 to TRBJ2-7, with 9 nucleotides matching TRBD2. The V gene's germline CDR1 is KGHSH and CDR2 LQKENI. J was trimmed by 2 bases and V by 2 bases; bases with no gene match: 4. This CDR3 has 15 residues. The CDR3 loop is CASSPEAGGPYEQYF. CDR3 nucleotides: TGTGCCAGCTCACCAGAGGCGGGAGGGCCCTACGAGCAGTACTTC. The whole variable domain, remainder taken from reference TRBV18 and TRBJ2-7, is NAGVMQNPRHLVRRRGQEARLRCSPMKGHSHVYWYRQLPEEGLKFMVYLQKENIIDESGMPKERFSAEFPKEGPSILRIQQVVRGDSAAYFCASSPEAGGPYEQYFGPGTRLTVT.

This sequence joins TRBV2 and TRBJ1-2; no clear D. The CDR3 totals 11 residues. V shed 5 bases and J shed 2 bases, with 3 bases lying between them. The germline V gene encodes CDR1 SNHLY and CDR2 FYNNEI. As DNA, the CDR3 is TGTGCCAGCAGTTTAAACTATGGCTACACCTTC. Residues: CASSLNYGYTF. Based on the CDR3 plus reference TRBV2 and TRBJ1-2, the full variable domain is EPEVTQTPSHQVTQMGQEVILRCVPISNHLYFYWYRQILGQKVEFLVSFYNNEISEKSEIFDDQFSVERPDGSNFTLKIRSTKLEDSAMYFCASSLNYGYTFGSGTRLTVV.

Only a few counts were recorded for this clone. The chain employs TRBV19 and TRBJ1-1; D unresolved. The V end was cut by 5 bases, the J end by 1 base, with 8 bases between. The CDR3 is 13 residues long. Germline CDR1 reads LNHDA; CDR2 reads SQIVND (reference sequence). CDR3 in amino acids: CASSGSSNTEAFF. DNA for the CDR3: TGTGCCAGTAGTGGCAGCTCGAACACTGAAGCTTTCTTT.

This chain joins TRBV25-1 and TRBJ1-5; 8 bases fit TRBD1. The CDR3 consists of 18 residues. CDR1 and CDR2 (germline): MGHDK, SYGVNS. V was clipped by 0 bases and J by 7 bases; unmatched bases: 14. CDR3 sequence (DNA): TGTGCCAGCAGTGAATATTCTACCGACAGGGGCCACTGCCAGCCCCAGCATTTT. Protein sequence: CASSEYSTDRGHCQPQHF.

The CDR3 DNA reads TGTGCCACCAGCGGGGGCGGCCAAGAGACCCAGTACTTC. It translates to CATSGGGQETQYF. The chain couples TRBV15 to TRBJ2-5, with D tentatively TRBD1 (6 bases). The germline CDR1 and CDR2 sequences are LNHNV and YYDKDF (reference sequence). This CDR3 region has 13 residues. Trimming removed 5 bases from V and 1 base from J, with 8 bases in between.

This chain joins TRBV4-1 and TRBJ2-7; perhaps TRBD2 as D (5 bases). V was trimmed by 0 bases and J by 6 bases, leaving 15 bases between them. Germline values: CDR1 MGHRA, CDR2 YSYEKL. This CDR3 is built from 15 residues. The CDR3 DNA reads as TGCGCCAGCAGCCAAGATAGGGCTAGCCGGGCCGAGCAGTACTTC. This translates into CASSQDRASRAEQYF.

The gene calls are TRBV5-1 and TRBJ1-5; TRBD1 might be the D (5 bases). The germline V and J ends were trimmed by 1 base and 6 bases, with 14 bases remaining between them. CDR1 and CDR2 (germline): SGHRS, YFSETQ. The CDR3 covers 15 residues. Here the CDR3 reads CASSLWGGVGQPQHF. The CDR3 DNA sequence: TGCGCCAGCAGCTTGTGGGGGGGTGTAGGTCAGCCCCAGCATTTT.

The chain recombines TRBV11-3 with TRBJ2-3, with D tentatively TRBD2 (6 bases). From germline, CDR1 is SGHNT and CDR2 YENEEA. CDR3 length: 14 residues. The V end lost 5 bases, the J end lost 0 bases, and 9 bases lay between the germline ends. The CDR3: CASSRGASTDTQYF. CDR3 DNA: TGTGCCAGCAGCCGCGGGGCTAGCACAGATACGCAGTATTTT.

The CDR3 region is CASSRDGSEKLFF. DNA of the CDR3: TGTGCCAGCAGCCGTGACGGCAGTGAAAAACTGTTTTTT. The V gene is TRBV7-9, the J gene TRBJ1-4; no clear D. CDR3 length equals 13 residues. Trimming removed 5 bases from V and 7 bases from J, with 11 bases in between. Germline V gene lookup returns CDR1 SEHNR and CDR2 FQNEAQ (reference sequence).

V usage is TRBV7-2 and J usage is TRBJ2-7; D perhaps matches TRBD2 (5 bases). Trimming took 5 bases from V and 3 from J, leaving 17 bases between them. The CDR3 is 15 amino acids. From germline, CDR1 is SGHTA and CDR2 FQGNSA. The CDR3 spells CASSPALGSVYEQYF. The CDR3 DNA reads as TGTGCCAGCAGCCCTGCTTTGGGGAGCGTCTACGAGCAGTACTTC.

The gene calls are TRBV10-1 and TRBJ1-1; D gene unclear. The V gene lost 8 bases and the J gene lost 8 bases, with 12 bases spanning the gap. CDR1 and CDR2 from the germline V gene are WNHNN and SYGVQD (reference sequence). The CDR3 totals 11 residues. The CDR3 here is CASGVAAEAFF. CDR3 DNA: TGCGCCAGCGGGGTGGCAGCAGAAGCTTTCTTT.

The count of this clone is one. This rearrangement joins TRBV19 to TRBJ2-7; D tentatively fits TRBD1 or TRBD2 (5 bases each). With 6 bases removed from V and 2 bases from J, the gap between germline ends came to 17 bases. The CDR3 spans 15 residues. Germline CDR1 LNHDA, CDR2 SQIVND (reference sequence). CDR3 in amino acids: CASSPGQQTTYEQYF. The DNA of the CDR3 is TGTGCCAGTAGCCCAGGGCAGCAGACTACCTACGAGCAGTACTTC.

This chain connects TRBV15 to TRBJ1-5; D might be TRBD1 (5 bases). Trimming removed 0 bases from V and 9 bases from J, with 9 bases in between. CDR3 size: 13 residues. Germline V gene lookup returns CDR1 LNHNV and CDR2 YYDKDF (reference sequence). CDR3 nucleotide sequence: TGTGCCACCAGCAGAGATTCCCAGGGGCCCCAGCATTTT. It encodes CATSRDSQGPQHF. The complete variable domain, with remaining parts taken from reference TRBV15 and TRBJ1-5, reads DAMVIQNPRYQVTQFGKPVTLSCSQTLNHNVMYWYQQKSSQAPKLLFHYYDKDFNNEADTPDNFQSRRPNTSFCFLDIRSPGLGDTAMYLCATSRDSQGPQHFGDGTRLSIL.

The V gene is TRBV28, the J gene TRBJ2-6; D is ambiguous. The CDR3 loop spans 14 amino acids. V lost 2 bases and J lost 0, with 2 bases in between. The germline CDR1 and CDR2 sequences are MDHEN and SYDVKM. The CDR3 spells CASSLHSGANVLTF. The CDR3 DNA is TGTGCCAGCAGTTTACACTCTGGGGCCAACGTCCTGACTTTC.

The chain carries TRBV11-3 and TRBJ2-3; 7 bases agree with TRBD2. The germline gives CDR1 SGHNT, CDR2 YENEEA. The CDR3 totals 16 residues. The V segment lost 4 bases and the J segment 4 bases; nucleotides outside the gene matches: 11. CDR3 sequence: CASSYGTTPESDTQYF. The CDR3 DNA sequence: TGTGCCAGCAGCTACGGGACTACCCCGGAATCAGATACGCAGTATTTT. Full variable domain (missing parts from reference TRBV11-3 and TRBJ2-3): EAGVVQSPRYKIIEKKQPVAFWCNPISGHNTLYWYLQNLGQGPELLIRYENEEAVDDSQLPKDRFSAERLKGVDSTLKIQPAELGDSAVYLCASSYGTTPESDTQYFGPGTRLTVL.

V gene TRBV14 combines with J gene TRBJ1-3, with D possibly being TRBD1 (5 bases). V was shortened by 3 bases and J by 6 bases, with 24 bases between the two germline ends. This CDR3 has 18 residues. Per the germline V gene, CDR1 is SGHDN and CDR2 is FVKESK. The CDR3 nucleotides are TGTGCCAGCAGCCAGGACAACCGGGACCCCGGCTATAAAAACACCATATATTTT. The encoded protein is CASSQDNRDPGYKNTIYF.

The CDR3 region has the DNA TGCGCCAGCAGCTTGTTAGGGACCAATGCGTGGGAGACCCAGTACTTC. This codes for CASSLLGTNAWETQYF. The rearrangement joins TRBV5-1 to TRBJ2-5; perhaps D is TRBD1 or TRBD2 (5 bases each). There are 16 residues in the CDR3. CDR1 is SGHRS and CDR2 is YFSETQ in the germline V gene. V lost 1 base and J 5 bases, leaving 18 bases between the germline ends.

The rearrangement joins TRBV6-1 to TRBJ2-3; D is perhaps TRBD2 (6 bases). Germline V gene lookup returns CDR1 MNHNS and CDR2 SASEGT. The CDR3 length is 13 residues. Trimming removed 10 bases at V and 9 bases at J, with 20 bases between. The CDR3 DNA sequence: TGTGCCAACGCCCCCATCGAGGAGGGGACGCAGTATTTT. It specifies CANAPIEEGTQYF.

The V gene is TRBV9, the J gene TRBJ2-3, with a tentative D call TRBD2 (6 bases). The CDR3 extends over 15 amino acids. Germline V lookup: CDR1 SGDLS, CDR2 YYNGEE. V gave up 3 bases and J gave up 3 bases, with 14 bases separating them. Here the CDR3 DNA reads TGTGCCAGCAGCGCCTCAGCTCGGGGGACAGATACGCAGTATTTT. It codes for CASSASARGTDTQYF.

The chain is built from TRBV19 and TRBJ1-1; possible D gene TRBD1, 6 bases. Trimming took off 5 bases at V and 3 bases at J, with 10 bases between the two ends. Germline V gene lookup returns CDR1 LNHDA and CDR2 SQIVND (reference sequence). The CDR3 is 13 amino acids. CDR3 coding DNA: TGTGCCAGTAGTTGGGGGGCGGACACTGAAGCTTTCTTT. This codes for CASSWGADTEAFF.

This chain connects TRBV4-2 to TRBJ2-3, with unresolved D. Trimming took off 1 base at V and 8 bases at J, with 4 bases between the two ends. The germline gives CDR1 LGHNA, CDR2 YNFKEQ. The CDR3 contains 11 residues. CDR3 sequence reads: CASSQGGTQYF. In DNA form, the CDR3 reads TGTGCCAGCAGCCAAGGGGGTACGCAGTATTTT.

This clone turned up a few times. This rearrangement joins TRBV27 to TRBJ2-7, with 14 bases identical to TRBD2. V gave up 6 bases and J gave up 2 bases; unmatched junction bases: 9. This CDR3 comprises 17 residues. Germline lookup yields CDR1 MNHEY and CDR2 SMNVEV (reference sequence). The CDR3 loop reads CASSRTGLAGVTYEQYF. Written as DNA, the CDR3 is TGTGCCAGCAGCCGAACGGGACTAGCGGGAGTAACCTACGAGCAGTACTTC.

The chain employs TRBV6-1 and TRBJ2-1, with 14 bases fitting TRBD2. The germline CDR1 and CDR2 sequences are MNHNS and SASEGT. J gave up 6 bases and V 6 bases, and 4 bases lay outside the gene matches. This CDR3 region has 15 residues. CDR3 nucleotide sequence: TGTGCCAGCAGACCCGGGACTAGCGGGAGCAATGAGCAGTTCTTC. Protein: CASRPGTSGSNEQFF.

With respect to this clone: At the DNA level, this CDR3 is encoded by other sequences in the same sample as well. This rearrangement joins TRBV11-3 to TRBJ2-3; TRBD2 is a possible D gene (7 bases). V dropped 1 base and J dropped 2 bases, with 16 bases sitting between them. Per germline, CDR1 SGHNT and CDR2 YENEEA. The CDR3 is made up of 17 amino acids. CDR3: CASSLVAAGASTDTQYF. CDR3 bases: TGTGCCAGCAGCTTAGTGGCCGCGGGGGCCTCCACAGATACGCAGTATTTT.

J is TRBJ1-2 and V is TRBV6-5; 7 bases are shared with TRBD1. Germline V gene data show CDR1 as MNHEY and CDR2 as SVGAGI. The CDR3 consists of 14 residues. V gave up 2 bases and J gave up 7 bases; unmatched junction bases: 7. CDR3 DNA sequence: TGTGCCAGCAGTTACGGGTGGGACAGATTTGGCTACACCTTC. Its translation: CASSYGWDRFGYTF.

The V gene is TRBV7-2, the J gene TRBJ2-1, with 7 nucleotides matching TRBD2. Trimming at V came to 0 bases and at J to 3 bases, leaving 2 bases not matched to a gene. This CDR3 is 15 amino acids long. From germline, CDR1 is SGHTA and CDR2 FQGNSA. The CDR3 loop reads CASSLASGGYNEQFF. The CDR3 DNA follows: TGTGCCAGCAGCTTAGCGTCGGGGGGCTACAATGAGCAGTTCTTC.

This clone was observed once. This chain connects TRBV11-2 to TRBJ2-3, with 9 bases lining up with TRBD2. Germline V lookup: CDR1 SGHAT, CDR2 FQNNGV. V lost 3 bases and J lost 6; bases outside the gene matches: 10. The CDR3 is made up of 16 amino acids. The CDR3, as DNA: TGTGCCAGCAGCTTCGGTTACGCGGGGGGGCCCGATACGCAGTATTTT. It yields the protein CASSFGYAGGPDTQYF.

The J gene is TRBJ1-1, the V gene TRBV28; maybe TRBD1 (5 bases). This CDR3 region has 14 residues. Germline V gene lookup returns CDR1 MDHEN and CDR2 SYDVKM. The ends were cut back, 4 bases at V and 0 bases at J, with 9 bases in the middle. CDR3 residues: CASSSTAMNTEAFF. The CDR3 DNA sequence: TGTGCCAGCAGTTCGACAGCGATGAACACTGAAGCTTTCTTT.

The chain carries TRBV5-1 and TRBJ2-3; D ambiguous. CDR3 length: 13 amino acids. Germline CDR1 reads SGHRS; CDR2 reads YFSETQ. The germline V and J ends were trimmed by 0 bases and 0 bases, with 2 bases remaining between them. The CDR3 nucleotides are TGCGCCAGCAGCTTGGTCAGCACAGATACGCAGTATTTT. This translates into CASSLVSTDTQYF.

The CDR3 DNA reads as TGTGCCAGCAGCCAATCGGACTTCACAGATACGCAGTATTTT. It codes for CASSQSDFTDTQYF. V usage is TRBV4-2 and J usage is TRBJ2-3, with a tentative D call TRBD2 (5 bases). CDR3 length: 14 residues. Germline CDR1 LGHNA, CDR2 YNFKEQ. Trimming stripped 2 bases from V and 2 bases from J, with 8 bases between.